The clone carrying this TCR beta chain was detected a few times. What it binds is not known. The data belong to a study of CD8 T cells in ankylosing spondylitis. General study findings and limits: Disease-linked clones displayed a CD8+ phenotype and appeared relatively rarely in peripheral blood.

Trimming took off 2 bases at V and 2 bases at J, with 9 bases between the two ends. From germline, CDR1 is SQVTM and CDR2 ANQGSEA. The CDR3 runs 13 residues. TCRdb used MiXCR to reprocess the 5' RACE reads, holding one entry per CDR3 protein. The data show 150,000 to 200,000 distinct CDR3 sequences, around a sixth seen once. This TCR came from a male donor aged 10-35 years with ankylosing spondylitis or in good health (not recorded which). The chain has TRBV29-1 and TRBJ2-5; TRBD2 is a possible D gene (6 bases). The specimen sequenced was blood, either unsorted or a sorted T cell fraction (not recorded which). CDR3 in DNA: TGCAGCGTTGAATCGGCGGGGCAAGAGACCCAGTACTTC. It is translated as CSVESAGQETQYF.